Each of the 5 T cell receptor beta chains below was sequenced from the same sample in a study of T cell responses to AZD1222 COVID-19 vaccine (TCRdb year 2021). The method behind the library was the immunoSEQ multiplex PCR assay. TCRdb's version of the immuneACCESS table is confined to in-frame rearrangements and falls short of the full clone set. An unresolved V gene accounts for under half of the shortfall where checked; the remainder is of unknown origin. The sample data list roughly 250,000 clones, and 90% to 95% of these were observed just once. Around 0.57% of the sample rests with the top ten. What this sample's time point label stands for: baseline before first vaccination. This sample comprised peripheral blood, obtained on day 0 of AZD1222 vaccination. All receptors come from an adult in good health.

This sequence joins TRBV10-3 and TRBJ2-3; D unresolved. This CDR3 has 16 residues. V shed 2 bases and J shed 2 bases, with 14 bases lying between them. Germline values: CDR1 ENHRY, CDR2 SYGVKD. The CDR3 loop is CAISEILALSTDTQYF. The CDR3 DNA reads as TGTGCCATCAGTGAGATTTTGGCACTTTCCACAGATACGCAGTATTTT.

The V and J genes are TRBV5-5 and TRBJ2-1; 10 bases agree with TRBD2. Germline V gene lookup returns CDR1 SGHKS and CDR2 YYEKEE (reference sequence). Germline trimming cut 5 bases from V and 4 bases from J; bases unmatched to any gene: 6. CDR3 length: 15 amino acids. The CDR3 DNA reads as TGTGCCAGCAGATTCCTAGCGGGGGATTACAATGAGCAGTTCTTC. Translated: CASRFLAGDYNEQFF.

The V call is TRBV24-1, the J call TRBJ2-6, with a tentative D call TRBD1 (6 bases). The CDR3 loop spans 17 amino acids. Germline CDR1 is KGHDR and CDR2 is SFDVKD. V dropped 4 bases and J dropped 3 bases, with 15 bases sitting between them. Here the CDR3 reads CATSDPPTGRGANVLTF. The CDR3 DNA reads as TGTGCCACCAGTGACCCCCCCACAGGGCGTGGGGCCAACGTCCTGACTTTC.

The CDR3 here is CASSLGGPYDTQYF. CDR3 nucleotides: TGTGCCAGCAGTCTGGGGGGCCCCTACGATACGCAGTATTTT. V usage is TRBV27 and J usage is TRBJ2-3, with D tentatively TRBD1 or TRBD2 (6 bases each). The CDR3 is 14 residues long. CDR1 MNHEY and CDR2 SMNVEV come from the germline V gene (reference sequence). The V and J ends lost 5 bases and 6 bases respectively, with 15 bases between them.

This clone occurred once. The gene calls are TRBV12-3 or TRBV12-4 and TRBJ2-7, with 7 bases identical to TRBD1. This CDR3 spans 13 amino acids. V shed 3 bases and J 5 bases; nucleotides not matched to a gene: 4. The CDR3 coding sequence is TGTGCCAGCAGTTTCGACAGGGCCAACGAGCAGTACTTC. It specifies CASSFDRANEQYF.